Presented here are 2 T cell receptor beta chains from one specimen sequenced in a study of T cells in Graves' hyperthyroidism and ophthalmopathy. RNA transcripts were the template for amplifying TCR beta CDR3 regions. First-round RT-PCR of the TCR CDR3 relied on the HTBI primer set. MiXCR was run by TCRdb on the multiplex PCR reads, yielding one entry per CDR3 protein. The profile shows under 400,000 distinct CDR3 sequences, 15% to 20% of them singletons. Sequencing used blood. These receptor sequences come from a woman between 35 and 50 years old with Graves' ophthalmopathy.

This clonotype was seen at least ten times. The chain is built from TRBV15 and TRBJ1-2; 8 nucleotides match TRBD1. Germline V gene data show CDR1 as LNHNV and CDR2 as YYDKDF (reference sequence). Losses at the gene ends were 7 bases for V and 3 bases for J; bases not matched to a gene: 4. This CDR3 spans 13 amino acids. CDR3 nucleotides: TGTGCCACCAAGGGACAGGAGGACTATGGCTACACCTTC. Amino acid sequence: CATKGQEDYGYTF.

This clonotype occurred many times. The chain joins TRBV18 to TRBJ2-5; unclear D gene. The CDR3 extends over 12 amino acids. CDR1 and CDR2 from the germline V gene are KGHSH and LQKENI. Between the trimmed V and J ends, which lost 2 bases and 2 bases, there was a span of 3 bases. CDR3 amino acids: CASSPGQETQYF. Written as DNA, the CDR3 is TGTGCCAGCTCACCAGGGCAAGAGACCCAGTACTTC.